These T cell receptor beta chains were read from a single sample in a study of CD8+ T cells in alopecia areata. TCRdb's copy holds only in-frame clones and misses some; the assay was immunoSEQ multiplex PCR. The table has 12,000 or so clones, 60% seen once. Sequencing used skin. The receptors shown here come from a human donor with alopecia areata. CDR3s include the opening cysteine and the closing phenylalanine or tryptophan.

J: TRBJ2-1
V: TRBV2
CDR3: CASTRDPRGQFYNEQFF

J: TRBJ1-1
V: TRBV5-1
CDR3: CASSFGTGLNTEAFF

J: TRBJ2-3
V: TRBV18
CDR3: CASSPPHRGPTDTQYF

J: TRBJ2-7
V: TRBV10-3
CDR3: CAISGGTVSYEQYF

J: TRBJ2-1
V: TRBV18
CDR3: CASSPYTSGRGNEQFF

J: TRBJ2-1
V: TRBV6-5
CDR3: CASSSSGRGGEQFF

J: TRBJ1-1
V: TRBV27
CDR3: CASRKNTEAFF

J: TRBJ2-7
V: TRBV7-2
CDR3: CASTTGGLADYEQYF

J: TRBJ2-2
V: TRBV7-7
CDR3: CASSLRQGSGELFF

J: TRBJ2-1
V: TRBV28
CDR3: CASSLSPRAPSYNEQFF

J: TRBJ2-3
V: TRBV29-1
CDR3: CSVPREGGTDTQYF

J: TRBJ1-2
V: TRBV30
CDR3: CAWSESRMANYGYTF

J: TRBJ2-2
V: TRBV18
CDR3: CASSPPNTGELFF